This T cell receptor (beta chain) was observed in a study of blood T cell repertoires in COVID-19. J gave up 7 bases and V 6 bases, and 5 bases lay outside the gene matches. Germline assignment: CDR1 MDHEN and CDR2 SYDVKM. CDR3 length equals 13 residues. Authors' analysis steps: Estimates of nucleated cell counts were drawn from the amplification of reference gene primers. Data came from immunoSEQ multiplex PCR; TCRdb stores just in-frame clones and leaves some out. Clonal size and the V and J genes are those of that table, whereas D and trimming came from the DNA. The table includes more than 150,000 clones, roughly three quarters detected once.

The clonotype was recovered from a man aged 60 to 75 with active or convalescent COVID-19. The gene calls are TRBV28 and TRBJ2-1; the match to TRBD1 covers 8 bases. Sequencing input: peripheral blood. The CDR3, as DNA: TGTGCCAGCAGCGGGACAGGTAGGAATGAGCAGTTCTTC. Amino acids: CASSGTGRNEQFF.